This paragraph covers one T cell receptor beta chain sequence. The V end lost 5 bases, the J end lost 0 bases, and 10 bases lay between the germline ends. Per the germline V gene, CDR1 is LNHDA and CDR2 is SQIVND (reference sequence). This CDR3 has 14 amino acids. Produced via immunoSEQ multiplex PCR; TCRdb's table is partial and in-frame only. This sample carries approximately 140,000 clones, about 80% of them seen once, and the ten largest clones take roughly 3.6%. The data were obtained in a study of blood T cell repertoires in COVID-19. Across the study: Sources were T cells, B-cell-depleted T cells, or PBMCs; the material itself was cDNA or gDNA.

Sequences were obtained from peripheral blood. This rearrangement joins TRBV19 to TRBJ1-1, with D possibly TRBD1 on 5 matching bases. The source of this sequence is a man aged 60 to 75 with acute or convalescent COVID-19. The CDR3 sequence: CASSFQGLNTEAFF. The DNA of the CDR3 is TGTGCCAGTAGTTTTCAGGGCCTGAACACTGAAGCTTTCTTT.